The 5 T cell receptor beta chains presented below share a single source sample, sequenced in a study of cytotoxic CD8 clonotypes in ibrutinib-treated CLL. Clones were sequenced by immunoSEQ multiplex PCR, and TCRdb holds only the in-frame ones, with some missing. Counted here are roughly 160,000 clones, roughly 86% occurring once; the ten biggest clones make up roughly 1.9%. The source material was PBMCs, sampled after 12 months of ibrutinib treatment. The receptor set was obtained from a human donor with chronic lymphocytic leukemia.

The J gene is TRBJ2-1, the V gene TRBV4-3; TRBD1 agrees at 9 bases. The CDR3 is 14 residues long. Germline V lookup: CDR1 LGHNA, CDR2 YSLEER. The V and J ends lost 3 bases and 10 bases, in that order; junction bases with no gene match: 7. The CDR3 sequence is CASSHRDRVYEQFF. The CDR3 region has the DNA TGCGCCAGCAGCCACCGGGACAGGGTCTACGAGCAGTTCTTC.

This sequence joins TRBV28 and TRBJ2-4; possibly TRBD1 for D (7 bases). V was clipped by 5 bases and J by 0 bases, with 14 bases between them. Per germline, CDR1 MDHEN and CDR2 SYDVKM. The CDR3 loop spans 16 amino acids. The DNA for the CDR3 is TGTGCCAGCAGTCGTCAGGGGGGACTAGCCAAAAACATTCAGTACTTC. This sequence encodes CASSRQGGLAKNIQYF.

V and J are TRBV7-2 and TRBJ1-3; the D gene is possibly TRBD1 (5 bases). The CDR3 is 16 amino acids. Trimming took 1 base from V and 0 from J, leaving 10 bases between them. The V gene's germline CDR1 is SGHTA and CDR2 FQGNSA. CDR3 nucleotides: TGTGCCAGCAGCTTAGAGGGTACAGGCTCTGGAAACACCATATATTTT. Amino acid sequence: CASSLEGTGSGNTIYF.

This clone was recorded once. The chain has TRBV2 and TRBJ1-5; D uncertain. Trimming stripped 1 base from V and 4 bases from J, with 8 bases between. The CDR3 is 14 residues long. From germline, CDR1 is SNHLY and CDR2 FYNNEI. The CDR3 bases are TGTGCCAGCAGTGAAGAATCGGTGAATCAGCCCCAGCATTTT. Amino acid sequence: CASSEESVNQPQHF.

The rearrangement joins TRBV18 to TRBJ1-4, with D tentatively TRBD1 (5 bases). Germline V CDR1 and CDR2: KGHSH, LQKENI. This CDR3 has 17 amino acids. V gave up 2 bases and J gave up 8 bases, with 21 bases separating them. The CDR3 region is CASSPKSTLEGKEKLFF. Written as DNA, the CDR3 is TGTGCCAGCTCACCAAAAAGCACCCTGGAGGGGAAGGAAAAACTGTTTTTT.